Sequencing of this TCR beta chain was carried out in a study of OX40 agonist ivuxolimab in advanced cancers. This clone was seen a single time. Profiling relied on immunoSEQ multiplex PCR, and the TCRdb table lists in-frame clones only, not all of them. The sample holds tens of thousands of clones, over 75% seen once. From germline, CDR1 is LNHDA and CDR2 SQIVND (reference sequence). CDR3 length equals 12 residues. J was trimmed by 5 bases and V by 8 bases; bases with no gene match: 3. This receptor was identified in an adult with an advanced solid tumor such as melanoma, head and neck, liver or kidney cancer. The starting material was CD4+ or CD8+ T cells sorted from blood, obtained in a trial of the OX40 agonist ivuxolimab. The chain employs TRBV19 and TRBJ1-1, with 9 bases fitting TRBD1. CDR3 DNA: TGTGCCAGTCGACAGGGGGGGACTGAAGCTTTCTTT. Its protein product is CASRQGGTEAFF.